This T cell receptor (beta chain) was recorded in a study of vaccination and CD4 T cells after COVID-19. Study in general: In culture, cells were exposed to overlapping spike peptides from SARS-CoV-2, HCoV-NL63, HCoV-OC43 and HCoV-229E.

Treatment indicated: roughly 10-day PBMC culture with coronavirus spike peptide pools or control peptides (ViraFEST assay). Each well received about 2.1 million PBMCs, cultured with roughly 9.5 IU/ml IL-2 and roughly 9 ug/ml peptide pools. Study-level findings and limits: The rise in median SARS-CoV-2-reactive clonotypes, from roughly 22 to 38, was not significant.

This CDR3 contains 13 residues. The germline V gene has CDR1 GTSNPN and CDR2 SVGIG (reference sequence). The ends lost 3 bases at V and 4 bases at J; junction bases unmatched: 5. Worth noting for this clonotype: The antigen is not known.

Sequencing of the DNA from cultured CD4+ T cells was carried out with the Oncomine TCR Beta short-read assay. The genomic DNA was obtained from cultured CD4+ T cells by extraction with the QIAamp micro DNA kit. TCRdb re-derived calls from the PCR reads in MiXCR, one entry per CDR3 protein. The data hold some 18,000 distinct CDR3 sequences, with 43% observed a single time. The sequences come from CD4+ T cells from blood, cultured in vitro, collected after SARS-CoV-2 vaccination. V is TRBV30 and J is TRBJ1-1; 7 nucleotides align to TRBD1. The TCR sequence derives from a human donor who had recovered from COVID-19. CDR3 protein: CAWSFEGATEAFF. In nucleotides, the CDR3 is TGTGCCTGGAGCTTCGAGGGGGCCACTGAAGCTTTCTTT.